These T cell receptor beta chains were read from a single sample in a study of blood T cell repertoires in COVID-19. Profiling relied on immunoSEQ multiplex PCR, and the TCRdb table lists in-frame clones only, not all of them. This table has 70,000 to 95,000 clones, about 80% appearing once. The specimen sequenced was peripheral blood. The receptors derive from a human donor in a cohort sampled during active COVID-19. CDR3s include the opening cysteine and the closing phenylalanine or tryptophan. Each record gives: J gene, V gene, D gene, CDR3 DNA, CDR3 protein. The D gene is left open where the match is weak.

>TRBJ2-7|TRBV19|NA
TGTGCCAGTCGGAGGGGGCTATCCTACGAGCAGTACTTC
CASRRGLSYEQYF
>TRBJ1-3|TRBV5-1|TRBD1
TGCGCCAGCAGCCGGGACAGCTCTGGAAACACCATATATTTT
CASSRDSSGNTIYF
>TRBJ2-2|TRBV10-2|NA
TGCGCCATCAAGGACAGCGACGCGAACACCGGGGAGCTGTTTTTT
CAIKDSDANTGELFF
>TRBJ1-3|TRBV27|NA
TGTGCCAGCAGTCCCCGTCGGGCTGGAAACACCATATATTTT
CASSPRRAGNTIYF
>TRBJ1-3|TRBV5-4|NA
TGTGCCAGCTCCCCCGCAGGGGCTTCTGGAAACACCATATATTTT
CASSPAGASGNTIYF
>TRBJ2-2|TRBV3-1/TRBV3-2|TRBD2
TGTGCCAGCAGCCCCCCGACTAGCTCCACCGGGGAGCTGTTTTTT
CASSPPTSSTGELFF
>TRBJ1-6|TRBV10-3|TRBD1
TGTGCCGTAACAGGGGGTAATTCACCCCTCCACTTT
CAVTGGNSPLHF
>TRBJ2-1|TRBV6-2/TRBV6-3|TRBD2
TGTGCCAGCAGTTACTCCCAGCGGGGCTCAATCCGTGGTGAGCAGTTCTTC
CASSYSQRGSIRGEQFF
>TRBJ2-3|TRBV28|TRBD2
TGTGCCAGCAGTACGACTAGCGGGAGGGGAGATACGCAGTATTTT
CASSTTSGRGDTQYF
>TRBJ2-7|TRBV5-1|TRBD2
TGCGCCAGCAGCAACTCAGCGGGATCCCAATACGAGCAGTACTTC
CASSNSAGSQYEQYF
>TRBJ1-5|TRBV4-1|NA
TGCGCCAGCAGCCAACGGGACAATCAGCCCCAGCATTTT
CASSQRDNQPQHF
>TRBJ2-1|TRBV10-2|TRBD1
TGCGCCAGCAGTTTACCGGGACAGGGGGCCAATGAGCAGTTCTTC
CASSLPGQGANEQFF
>TRBJ2-5|TRBV6-5|TRBD1
TGTGCCAGCAGGACAGGGGGAAGAGAGACCCAGTACTTC
CASRTGGRETQYF
>TRBJ1-2|TRBV5-1|TRBD1
TGCGCCAGCAGCTCAACAGGGGGCGATGGCTACACCTTC
CASSSTGGDGYTF
>TRBJ1-1|TRBV19|NA
TGTGCCAGTAGTATTGGTGGACAGCCAGAAGCTTTCTTT
CASSIGGQPEAFF
>TRBJ2-5|TRBV29-1|NA
TGCAGCGCGCACCCAGGGTTTGGTTTAAAAGAGACCCAGTACTTC
CSAHPGFGLKETQYF
>TRBJ2-4|TRBV18|NA
TGTGCCAGCTCACAGGGGGCCAAAAACATTCAGTACTTC
CASSQGAKNIQYF
>TRBJ2-2|TRBV30|TRBD2
TGTGCCTGGAGCCCCAAGAGCGGGGGGGGAAACACCGGGGAGCTGTTTTTT
CAWSPKSGGGNTGELFF
>TRBJ2-1|TRBV20-1|NA
TGCAGTGCTAGAGATCAGAGGGAGCAGTTCTTC
CSARDQREQFF
>TRBJ2-6|TRBV7-2|TRBD1
TGTGCCAGCAGACCGGGACAGCGATCCTCTGGGGCCAACGTCCTGACTTTC
CASRPGQRSSGANVLTF
>TRBJ2-7|TRBV11-2|TRBD2
TGTGCCAGCAAGTTAGCGGGGCTTTCCTACGAGCAGTACTTC
CASKLAGLSYEQYF
>TRBJ2-2|TRBV4-1|TRBD2
TGCGCCAGCAGGGGAGAGGGGAGGGCCGGGGAGCTGTTTTTT
CASRGEGRAGELFF
>TRBJ2-1|TRBV24-1|TRBD2
TGTGCCACCAGGCCCGGGGGGAGCTCCTACAATGAGCAGTTCTTC
CATRPGGSSYNEQFF